The clone carrying this TCR beta chain has ten or more counts. Its specificity is unknown. The CDR3 runs to 14 residues. V gave up 2 bases and J gave up 3 bases, with 11 bases separating them. Germline assignment: CDR1 MNHEY and CDR2 SVGAGI. Each hyperthyroidism patient was newly diagnosed, with under 2 months' duration, and aged 18 to 65. This sample is drawn from a study of Graves' ophthalmopathy and Graves' hyperthyroidism. Study results and limitations: A classifier, a 13-signature model, separated ophthalmopathy from stable hyperthyroidism with approximately 88% sensitivity and about 82% specificity. Sensitivity reached more than 70% and specificity approximately 78% when the model predicted ophthalmopathy progression.

The authors amplified TCR beta CDR3 regions, and they did so from RNA transcripts for repertoire sequencing. Second-round multiplex PCR followed a first-round RT-PCR using HTBI primers. TCRdb processed the multiplex PCR reads anew with MiXCR; each CDR3 protein has one entry. The table has a few hundred thousand distinct CDR3 sequences, roughly 14% seen once. Sequencing input: peripheral blood. The clonotype originates from a young woman with stable Graves' hyperthyroidism. The chain is built from TRBV6-5 and TRBJ2-7; D gene unclear. The CDR3 DNA is TGTGCCAGCAGTTACAGGGTTGGAGACTACGAGCAGTACTTC. Translation gives CASSYRVGDYEQYF.